Reported below is one T cell receptor (beta chain). The data originate from a study of PD-L1 blockade in urothelial cancer. Across the study: Analysis of the blood was performed 3 weeks (second dose) and 6 weeks after treatment start. Reported median T cell count for blood samples was roughly 150,000.

Urothelial carcinoma affected the patients, and it was locally advanced or metastatic. Libraries were prepared by immunoSEQ multiplex PCR; TCRdb keeps only in-frame clonotypes and omits some of them. The data hold approximately 15,000 clones, with about 85% observed a single time. Source: PBMCs, taken around atezolizumab (anti-PD-L1) treatment. This TCR came from a man aged 50-60 years with urothelial cancer.

The CDR3 sequence: CASSYLAERRQFF. CDR3 coding DNA: TGTGCCAGCAGTTACCTGGCCGAGCGGCGGCAGTTCTTC. This chain uses TRBV6-5 with TRBJ2-1, with D possibly TRBD2 on 5 matching bases. Germline CDR1 reads MNHEY; CDR2 reads SVGAGI. This CDR3 is built from 13 residues. The V end was cut by 2 bases, the J end by 12 bases, with 14 bases between.